This TCR beta chain came from a study of response to subunit inactivated influenza vaccine. V was clipped by 4 bases and J by 0 bases; unmatched bases: 5. Germline-derived CDR1 and CDR2 are LNHNV and YYDKDF (reference sequence). The CDR3 has 16 amino acids. MiXCR, run by TCRdb on the RT-PCR reads, gives a single entry per CDR3 protein. The sample yields about 480,000 distinct CDR3 sequences, 10% to 15% seen once. This clonotype was counted ten times or more. Sequencing was performed on PBMCs from blood, taken roughly 6 weeks after vaccination. V and J are TRBV15 and TRBJ2-1; 8 nucleotides line up with TRBD1. The receptor was derived from a man aged 50-59 years who received an inactivated influenza vaccine. For the CDR3, the DNA is TGTGCCACCAGCAAGACCGGGACAGGCTCCTACAATGAGCAGTTCTTC. It yields the protein CATSKTGTGSYNEQFF.